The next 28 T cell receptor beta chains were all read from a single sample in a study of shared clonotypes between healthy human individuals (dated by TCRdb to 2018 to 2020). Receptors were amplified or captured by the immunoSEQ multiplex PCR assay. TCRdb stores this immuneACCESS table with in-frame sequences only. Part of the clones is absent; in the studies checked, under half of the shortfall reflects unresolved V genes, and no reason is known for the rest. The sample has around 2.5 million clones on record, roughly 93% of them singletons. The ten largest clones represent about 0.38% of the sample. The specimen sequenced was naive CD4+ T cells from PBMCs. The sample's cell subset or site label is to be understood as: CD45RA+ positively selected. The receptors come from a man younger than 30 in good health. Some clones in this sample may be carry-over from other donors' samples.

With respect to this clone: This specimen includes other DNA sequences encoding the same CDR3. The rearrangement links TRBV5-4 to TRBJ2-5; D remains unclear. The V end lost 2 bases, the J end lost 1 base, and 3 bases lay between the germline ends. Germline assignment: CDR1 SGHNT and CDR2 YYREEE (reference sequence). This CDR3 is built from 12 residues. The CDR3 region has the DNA TGTGCCAGCAGCTTACTCCAAGAGACCCAGTACTTC. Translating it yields CASSLLQETQYF.

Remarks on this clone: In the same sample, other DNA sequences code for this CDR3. CDR3 loop: CASSYRNTEAFF. CDR3 coding DNA: TGTGCCAGCAGCTACAGGAACACTGAAGCTTTCTTT. The gene calls are TRBV6-1 and TRBJ1-1; D is unresolved. The CDR3 is made up of 12 amino acids. CDR1 is MNHNS and CDR2 is SASEGT in the germline V gene. Trimming left V 6 bases short and J 1 base short, with 6 bases between.

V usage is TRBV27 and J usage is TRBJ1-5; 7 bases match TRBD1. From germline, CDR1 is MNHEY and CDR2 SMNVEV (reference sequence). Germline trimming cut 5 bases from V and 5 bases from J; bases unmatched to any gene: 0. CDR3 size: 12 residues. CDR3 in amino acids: CASSDRDQPQHF. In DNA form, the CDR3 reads TGTGCCAGCAGTGACAGGGATCAGCCCCAGCATTTT.

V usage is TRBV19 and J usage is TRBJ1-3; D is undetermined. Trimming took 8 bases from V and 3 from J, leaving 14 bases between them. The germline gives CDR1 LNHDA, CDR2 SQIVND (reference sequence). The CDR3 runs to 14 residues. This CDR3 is CASYADPFGNTIYF. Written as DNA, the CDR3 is TGTGCCAGTTACGCCGACCCCTTTGGAAACACCATATATTTT.

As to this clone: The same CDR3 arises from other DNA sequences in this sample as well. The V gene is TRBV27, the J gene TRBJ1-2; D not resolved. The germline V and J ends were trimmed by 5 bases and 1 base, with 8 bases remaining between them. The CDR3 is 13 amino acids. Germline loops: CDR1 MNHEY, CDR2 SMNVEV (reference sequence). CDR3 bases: TGTGCCAGCAGTCTTGGACTTAACTATGGCTACACCTTC. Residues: CASSLGLNYGYTF.

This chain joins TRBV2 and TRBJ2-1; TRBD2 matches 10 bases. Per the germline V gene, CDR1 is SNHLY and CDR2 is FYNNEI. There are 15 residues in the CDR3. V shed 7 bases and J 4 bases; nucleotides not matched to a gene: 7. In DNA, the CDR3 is TGTGCCAGCACCCCTAAGACTAGCGGGTACAATGAGCAGTTCTTC. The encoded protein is CASTPKTSGYNEQFF. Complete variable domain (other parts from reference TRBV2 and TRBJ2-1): EPEVTQTPSHQVTQMGQEVILRCVPISNHLYFYWYRQILGQKVEFLVSFYNNEISEKSEIFDDQFSVERPDGSNFTLKIRSTKLEDSAMYFCASTPKTSGYNEQFFGPGTRLTVL.

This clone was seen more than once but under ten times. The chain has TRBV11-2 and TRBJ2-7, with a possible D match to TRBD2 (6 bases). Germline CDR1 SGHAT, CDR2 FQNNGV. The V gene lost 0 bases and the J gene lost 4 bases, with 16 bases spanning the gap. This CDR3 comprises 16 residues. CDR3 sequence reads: CASSLDLKASAYEQYF. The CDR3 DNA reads TGTGCCAGCAGCTTAGATCTGAAGGCTAGCGCATACGAGCAGTACTTC.

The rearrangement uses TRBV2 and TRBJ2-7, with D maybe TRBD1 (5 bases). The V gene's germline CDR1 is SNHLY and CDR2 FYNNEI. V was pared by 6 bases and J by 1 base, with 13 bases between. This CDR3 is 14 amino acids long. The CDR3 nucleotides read TGTGCCAGCAGCCAGGTACAGGCTTCCTACGAGCAGTACTTC. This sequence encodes CASSQVQASYEQYF. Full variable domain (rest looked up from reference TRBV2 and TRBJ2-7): EPEVTQTPSHQVTQMGQEVILRCVPISNHLYFYWYRQILGQKVEFLVSFYNNEISEKSEIFDDQFSVERPDGSNFTLKIRSTKLEDSAMYFCASSQVQASYEQYFGPGTRLTVT.

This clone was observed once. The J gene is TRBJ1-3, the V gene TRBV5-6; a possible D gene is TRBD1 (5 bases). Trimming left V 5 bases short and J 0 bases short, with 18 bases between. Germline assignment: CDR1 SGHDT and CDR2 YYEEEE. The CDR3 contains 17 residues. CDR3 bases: TGTGCCAGCAGTTACGATCGGGGCCGGTCCTCTGGAAACACCATATATTTT. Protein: CASSYDRGRSSGNTIYF.

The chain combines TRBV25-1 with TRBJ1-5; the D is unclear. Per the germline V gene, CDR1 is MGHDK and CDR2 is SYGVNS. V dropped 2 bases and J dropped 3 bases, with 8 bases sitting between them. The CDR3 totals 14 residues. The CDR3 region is CASSELGLNQPQHF. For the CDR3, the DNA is TGTGCCAGCAGTGAACTGGGCCTCAATCAGCCCCAGCATTTT.

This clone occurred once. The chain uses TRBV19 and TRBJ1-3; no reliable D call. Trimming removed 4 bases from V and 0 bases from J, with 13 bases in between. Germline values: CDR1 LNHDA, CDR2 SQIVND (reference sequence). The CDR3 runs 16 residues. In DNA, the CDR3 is TGTGCCAGTAGTAGCCGGGTCCGAACCTCTGGAAACACCATATATTTT. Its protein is CASSSRVRTSGNTIYF. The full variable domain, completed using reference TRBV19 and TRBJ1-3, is DGGITQSPKYLFRKEGQNVTLSCEQNLNHDAMYWYRQDPGQGLRLIYYSQIVNDFQKGDIAEGYSVSREKKESFPLTVTSAQKNPTAFYLCASSSRVRTSGNTIYFGEGSWLTVV.

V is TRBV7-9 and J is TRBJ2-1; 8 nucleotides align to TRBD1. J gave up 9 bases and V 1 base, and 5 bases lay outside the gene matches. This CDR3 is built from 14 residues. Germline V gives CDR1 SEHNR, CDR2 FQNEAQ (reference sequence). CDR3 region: CASSLVQGAGEQFF. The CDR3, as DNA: TGTGCCAGCAGCTTAGTTCAGGGGGCTGGTGAGCAGTTCTTC.

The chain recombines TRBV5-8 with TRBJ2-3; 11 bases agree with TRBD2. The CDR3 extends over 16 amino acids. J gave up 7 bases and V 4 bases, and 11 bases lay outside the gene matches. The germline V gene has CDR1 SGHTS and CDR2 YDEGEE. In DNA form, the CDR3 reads TGTGCCAGCAGCCGGGGCACTAGCGGGAGAACTAATACGCAGTATTTT. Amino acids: CASSRGTSGRTNTQYF.

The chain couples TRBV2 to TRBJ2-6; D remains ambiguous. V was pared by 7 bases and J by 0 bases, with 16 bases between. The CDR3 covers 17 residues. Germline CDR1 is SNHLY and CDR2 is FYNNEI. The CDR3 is CASKAARSYSGANVLTF. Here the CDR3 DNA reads TGTGCCAGCAAGGCAGCGCGGTCCTACTCTGGGGCCAACGTCCTGACTTTC.

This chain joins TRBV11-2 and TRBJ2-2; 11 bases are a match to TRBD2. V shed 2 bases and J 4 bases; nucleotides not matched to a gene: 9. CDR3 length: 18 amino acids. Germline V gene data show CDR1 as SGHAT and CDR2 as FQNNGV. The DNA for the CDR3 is TGTGCCAGCAGCTTAATACCGTCGGGACTAGCGGCCACCGGGGAGCTGTTTTTT. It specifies CASSLIPSGLAATGELFF.

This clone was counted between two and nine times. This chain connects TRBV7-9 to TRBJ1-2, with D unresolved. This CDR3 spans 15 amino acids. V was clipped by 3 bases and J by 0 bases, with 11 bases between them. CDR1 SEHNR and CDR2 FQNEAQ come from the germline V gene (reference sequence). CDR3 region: CASSFGEPANYGYTF. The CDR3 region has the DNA TGTGCCAGCAGCTTCGGGGAACCAGCTAACTATGGCTACACCTTC. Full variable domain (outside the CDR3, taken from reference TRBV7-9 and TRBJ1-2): DTGVSQNPRHKITKRGQNVTFRCDPISEHNRLYWYRQTLGQGPEFLTYFQNEAQLEKSRLLSDRFSAERPKGSFSTLEIQRTEQGDSAMYLCASSFGEPANYGYTFGSGTRLTVV.

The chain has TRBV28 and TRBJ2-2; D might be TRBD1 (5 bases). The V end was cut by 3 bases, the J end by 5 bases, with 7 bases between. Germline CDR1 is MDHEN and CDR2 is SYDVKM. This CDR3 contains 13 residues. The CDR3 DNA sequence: TGTGCCAGCAGTTTCAGGGTTACCGGGGAGCTGTTTTTT. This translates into CASSFRVTGELFF.

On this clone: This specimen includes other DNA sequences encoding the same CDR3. The CDR3 loop reads CASSYTYTGELFF. DNA for the CDR3: TGTGCCAGCAGTTACACCTACACCGGGGAGCTGTTTTTT. This chain links TRBV6-6 with TRBJ2-2; no definite D call. This CDR3 region has 13 residues. V lost 2 bases and J lost 3, with 4 bases in between. Germline V gene lookup returns CDR1 MNHNY and CDR2 SVGAGI (reference sequence).

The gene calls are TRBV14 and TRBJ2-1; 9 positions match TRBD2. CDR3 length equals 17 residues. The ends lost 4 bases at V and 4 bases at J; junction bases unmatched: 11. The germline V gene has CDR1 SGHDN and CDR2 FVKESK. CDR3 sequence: CASSPPVGLASYNEQFF. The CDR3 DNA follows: TGTGCCAGCAGCCCCCCCGTGGGACTAGCCTCTTACAATGAGCAGTTCTTC. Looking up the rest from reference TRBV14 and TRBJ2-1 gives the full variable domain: EAGVTQFPSHSVIEKGQTVTLRCDPISGHDNLYWYRRVMGKEIKFLLHFVKESKQDESGMPNNRFLAERTGGTYSTLKVQPAELEDSGVYFCASSPPVGLASYNEQFFGPGTRLTVL.

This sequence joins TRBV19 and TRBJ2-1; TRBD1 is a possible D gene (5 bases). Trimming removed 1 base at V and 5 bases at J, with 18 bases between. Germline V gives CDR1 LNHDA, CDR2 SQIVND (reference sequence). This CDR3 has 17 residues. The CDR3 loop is CASSIGGRQGLHNEQFF. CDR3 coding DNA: TGTGCCAGTAGTATAGGTGGCCGGCAGGGATTACACAATGAGCAGTTCTTC.

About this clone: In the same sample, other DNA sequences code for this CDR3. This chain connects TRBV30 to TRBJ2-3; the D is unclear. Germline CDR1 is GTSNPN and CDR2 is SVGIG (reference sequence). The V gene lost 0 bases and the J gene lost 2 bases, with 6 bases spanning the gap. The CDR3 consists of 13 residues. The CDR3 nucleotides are TGTGCCTGGAGTGTAAGGGACACAGATACGCAGTATTTT. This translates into CAWSVRDTDTQYF.

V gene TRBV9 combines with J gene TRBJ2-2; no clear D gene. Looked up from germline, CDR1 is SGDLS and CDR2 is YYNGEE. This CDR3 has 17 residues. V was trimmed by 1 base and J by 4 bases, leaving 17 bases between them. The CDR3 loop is CASSVLGKRPGTGELFF. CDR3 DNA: TGTGCCAGCAGCGTACTAGGGAAGAGGCCCGGCACCGGGGAGCTGTTTTTT.

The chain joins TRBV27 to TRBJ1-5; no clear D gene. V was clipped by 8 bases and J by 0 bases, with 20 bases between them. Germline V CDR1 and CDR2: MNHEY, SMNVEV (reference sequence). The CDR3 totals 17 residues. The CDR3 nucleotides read TGTGCCAGCTCCTCAGGAGGAGGGTGGAATAGCAATCAGCCCCAGCATTTT. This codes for CASSSGGGWNSNQPQHF.

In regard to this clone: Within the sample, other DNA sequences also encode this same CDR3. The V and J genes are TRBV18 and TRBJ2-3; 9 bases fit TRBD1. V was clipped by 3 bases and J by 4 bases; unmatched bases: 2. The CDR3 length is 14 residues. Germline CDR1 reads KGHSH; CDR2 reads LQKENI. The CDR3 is CASSPGQGPDTQYF. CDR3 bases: TGTGCCAGCTCACCGGGACAGGGTCCAGATACGCAGTATTTT.

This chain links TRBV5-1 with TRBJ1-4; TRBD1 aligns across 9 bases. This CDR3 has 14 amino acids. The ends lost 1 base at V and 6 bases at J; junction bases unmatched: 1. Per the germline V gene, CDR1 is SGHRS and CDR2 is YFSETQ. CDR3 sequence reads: CASSLTGGDEKLFF. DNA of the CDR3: TGCGCCAGCAGCTTGACAGGGGGCGATGAAAAACTGTTTTTT.

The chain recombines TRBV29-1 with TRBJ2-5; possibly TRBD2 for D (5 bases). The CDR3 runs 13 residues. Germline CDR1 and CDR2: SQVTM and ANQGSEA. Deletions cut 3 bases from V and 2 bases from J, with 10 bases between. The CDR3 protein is CSVDEWRQETQYF. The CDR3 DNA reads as TGCAGCGTTGATGAGTGGAGGCAAGAGACCCAGTACTTC.

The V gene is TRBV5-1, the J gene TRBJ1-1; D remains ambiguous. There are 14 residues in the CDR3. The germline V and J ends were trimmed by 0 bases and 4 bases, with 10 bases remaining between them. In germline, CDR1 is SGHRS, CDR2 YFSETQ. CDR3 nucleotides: TGCGCCAGCAGCTTGGACGAAGGGATCACTGAAGCTTTCTTT. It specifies CASSLDEGITEAFF.

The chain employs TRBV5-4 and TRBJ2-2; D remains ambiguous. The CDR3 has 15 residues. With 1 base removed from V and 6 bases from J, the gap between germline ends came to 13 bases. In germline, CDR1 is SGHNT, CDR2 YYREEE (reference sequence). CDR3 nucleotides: TGTGCCAGCAGCTTGAAGATAAGGACGGCCGGGGAGCTGTTTTTT. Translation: CASSLKIRTAGELFF. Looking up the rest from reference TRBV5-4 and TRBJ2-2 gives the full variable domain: ETGVTQSPTHLIKTRGQQVTLRCSSQSGHNTVSWYQQALGQGPQFIFQYYREEENGRGNFPPRFSGLQFPNYSSELNVNALELDDSALYLCASSLKIRTAGELFFGEGSRLTVL.